This passage covers 16 T cell receptor beta chains from one sample sequenced in a study of beta chain features in type 1 diabetes. Study-wide points: There was a moderate but significant shortening of TCRB CDR3s in all four CD4+ subsets of Type 1 diabetes patients.

Their antigens are not known. Expressed TCRB transcripts were sequenced because the entire RNA isolate underwent reverse transcription. The method was immunoSEQ multiplex PCR; TCRdb's version includes in-frame clones alone and lacks a portion of them. The sample holds roughly 340,000 clones, about 13% seen once. Sequences were obtained from naive CD4+ T cells from blood. Receptor source: a young woman with type 1 diabetes.

The sample holds a few counts of this clone. This chain uses TRBV2 with TRBJ2-4, with TRBD2 identical over 11 bases. CDR1 is SNHLY and CDR2 is FYNNEI in the germline V gene. J was trimmed by 9 bases and V by 0 bases; bases with no gene match: 4. The CDR3 covers 15 residues. CDR3 sequence (DNA): TGTGCCAGCAGTGAAGCCTTAGCGGGAGGGGGCATTCAGTACTTC. Translated: CASSEALAGGGIQYF.

This clone was seen only a few times. The chain is built from TRBV19 and TRBJ1-5; 8 bases are a match to TRBD1. CDR1 LNHDA and CDR2 SQIVND come from the germline V gene (reference sequence). This CDR3 spans 14 amino acids. V shed 7 bases, J shed 5 bases, and the junction held 7 bases outside the gene matches. CDR3 amino acids: CASMETGAYQPQHF. DNA for the CDR3: TGTGCCAGTATGGAGACAGGGGCTTATCAGCCCCAGCATTTT.

The J gene is TRBJ1-5, the V gene TRBV2; D gene unclear. Between the trimmed V and J ends, which lost 1 base and 5 bases, there was a span of 12 bases. CDR1 is SNHLY and CDR2 is FYNNEI in the germline V gene. This CDR3 has 15 residues. The CDR3 nucleotides are TGTGCCAGCAGTGAAGTAGTGCGGAACGATCAGCCCCAGCATTTT. It codes for CASSEVVRNDQPQHF.

The chain combines TRBV7-2 with TRBJ2-2; 8 nucleotides align to TRBD1. This CDR3 region has 14 residues. Germline loops: CDR1 SGHTA, CDR2 FQGNSA. V shed 5 bases, J shed 4 bases, and the junction held 3 bases outside the gene matches. CDR3 in DNA: TGTGCCAGCAGCCCGGGACAGGCCACCGGGGAGCTGTTTTTT. It yields the protein CASSPGQATGELFF.

V usage is TRBV29-1 and J usage is TRBJ1-2; D gene uncertain. Trimming took 6 bases from V and 5 from J, leaving 10 bases between them. Germline CDR1 reads SQVTM; CDR2 reads ANQGSEA. The CDR3 covers 11 residues. The CDR3 spells CSVSHPYGYTF. The CDR3 DNA is TGCAGCGTGTCCCATCCATATGGCTACACCTTC.

This clone was counted between two and nine times. This CDR3 is CASGLVREKLFF. Written as DNA, the CDR3 is TGTGCTAGTGGTTTGGTCAGGGAAAAACTGTTTTTT. The chain joins TRBV12-5 to TRBJ1-4; D uncertain. The CDR3 is 12 residues long. Deletions cut 0 bases from V and 8 bases from J, with 4 bases between. CDR1 is LGHNT and CDR2 is FRNRAP in the germline V gene.

This clone appeared a few times. The rearrangement joins TRBV7-9 to TRBJ1-1; the match to TRBD1 covers 8 bases. Per the germline V gene, CDR1 is SEHNR and CDR2 is FQNEAQ (reference sequence). There are 15 residues in the CDR3. The junction had 9 bases not matched to a gene; V was cut back by 2 bases and J by 7 bases. CDR3 residues: CASSLFGQGAYEAFF. The CDR3 bases are TGTGCCAGCAGCTTATTCGGACAGGGTGCTTATGAAGCTTTCTTT.

This clone showed up just a few times. The chain links TRBV7-2 to TRBJ1-5; maybe TRBD1 (6 bases). Between the trimmed V and J ends, which lost 4 bases and 1 base, there was a span of 8 bases. CDR3 length: 14 residues. CDR1 and CDR2 from the germline V gene are SGHTA and FQGNSA. CDR3 DNA: TGTGCCAGCAGCTCCCAGGGGAGCAATCAGCCCCAGCATTTT. Amino acids: CASSSQGSNQPQHF.

This clone was found a few times. CDR3 amino acids: CASSLFRTSDTDTQYF. The CDR3 region has the DNA TGTGCCAGCAGCTTATTTAGGACTAGCGACACAGATACGCAGTATTTT. V and J are TRBV7-9 and TRBJ2-3; TRBD2 aligns across 9 bases. V shed 2 bases, J shed 2 bases, and the junction held 5 bases outside the gene matches. Germline CDR1 is SEHNR and CDR2 is FQNEAQ (reference sequence). The CDR3 runs to 16 residues.

The chain employs TRBV5-1 and TRBJ2-1; 9 bases fit TRBD2. The germline gives CDR1 SGHRS, CDR2 YFSETQ. After removal of 0 bases from V and 4 bases from J, the junction contained 5 bases not matched to a gene. The CDR3 has 16 amino acids. The CDR3: CASSLVGGRAYNEQFF. The CDR3 region has the DNA TGCGCCAGCAGCTTGGTTGGCGGGAGGGCGTACAATGAGCAGTTCTTC. The full variable domain, rest sourced from reference TRBV5-1 and TRBJ2-1, is KAGVTQTPRYLIKTRGQQVTLSCSPISGHRSVSWYQQTPGQGLQFLFEYFSETQRNKGNFPGRFSGRQFSNSRSEMNVSTLELGDSALYLCASSLVGGRAYNEQFFGPGTRLTVL.

The chain is built from TRBV18 and TRBJ2-1; D is undetermined. Germline-derived CDR1 and CDR2 are KGHSH and LQKENI. The length of the CDR3 is 12 residues. Trimming took off 2 bases at V and 14 bases at J, with 13 bases between the two ends. CDR3 nucleotide sequence: TGTGCCAGCTCACCAGTTCTGGATCGGGAGTTCTTC. It yields the protein CASSPVLDREFF.

This chain uses TRBV30 with TRBJ2-2; D remains ambiguous. Germline CDR1 reads GTSNPN; CDR2 reads SVGIG (reference sequence). V lost 3 bases, J lost 6 bases, and 8 bases lay in between. The CDR3 contains 12 residues. The chain's CDR3 is CAWSAQPGELFF. The CDR3, as DNA: TGTGCCTGGAGCGCACAACCCGGGGAGCTGTTTTTT.

This clone has only a few counts. The chain joins TRBV7-6 to TRBJ2-1; TRBD2 is a possible D gene (5 bases). The CDR3 covers 15 residues. In germline, CDR1 is SGHVS, CDR2 FNYEAQ. V lost 1 base, J lost 0 bases, and 7 bases lay in between. The chain's CDR3 is CASSLVTSSYNEQFF. DNA of the CDR3: TGTGCCAGCAGCTTAGTTACTAGCTCCTACAATGAGCAGTTCTTC.

This clone was seen more than once but under ten times. V and J are TRBV7-9 and TRBJ1-2; D may be TRBD1 (6 bases). Germline lookup yields CDR1 SEHNR and CDR2 FQNEAQ (reference sequence). With 2 bases removed from V and 1 base from J, the gap between germline ends came to 23 bases. The CDR3 extends over 19 amino acids. The CDR3 reads CASSLSRHAGTTVNYGYTF. DNA of the CDR3: TGTGCCAGCAGCTTAAGTCGCCACGCCGGGACAACGGTTAACTATGGCTACACCTTC.

This clone was picked up one time. The chain employs TRBV19 and TRBJ1-1; no clear D. Germline V CDR1 and CDR2: LNHDA, SQIVND (reference sequence). Trimming stripped 1 base from V and 4 bases from J, with 4 bases between. There are 12 residues in the CDR3. The CDR3 coding sequence is TGTGCCAGTAGTATAGGGGCCACTGAAGCTTTCTTT. The encoded protein is CASSIGATEAFF. The full variable domain, completed using reference TRBV19 and TRBJ1-1, is DGGITQSPKYLFRKEGQNVTLSCEQNLNHDAMYWYRQDPGQGLRLIYYSQIVNDFQKGDIAEGYSVSREKKESFPLTVTSAQKNPTAFYLCASSIGATEAFFGQGTRLTVV.

This chain uses TRBV7-9 with TRBJ2-4; D uncertain. Germline lookup yields CDR1 SEHNR and CDR2 FQNEAQ (reference sequence). The CDR3 runs 16 residues. V was clipped by 5 bases and J by 2 bases, with 16 bases between them. CDR3 coding DNA: TGTGCCAGCAGCCCCAGAGCGAGAGAATCCAAAAACATTCAGTACTTC. It specifies CASSPRARESKNIQYF.